This note documents a single TCR beta chain sequence. These data belong to a study of blood T cell repertoires in COVID-19. In the authors' workflow: Reference gene primer amplification yielded estimated nucleated cell counts. The table came from immunoSEQ multiplex PCR; TCRdb's copy has only in-frame clones and leaves some out. V and J calls and clone size come straight from that table; D and trimming were deduced from the DNA. The repertoire holds some 110,000 clones, with about 76% as singletons. Germline V gene sequence: CDR1 SGHNT, CDR2 YENEEA. V was clipped by 3 bases and J by 1 base; unmatched bases: 2. The CDR3 sequence is 15 residues long.

This TCR was recovered from a man older than 75 with acute or convalescent COVID-19. Sequenced sample: peripheral blood. The V call is TRBV11-3, the J call TRBJ2-1; 8 bases align to TRBD2. The chain's CDR3 is CASSFSGTSYNEQFF. CDR3 coding DNA: TGTGCCAGCAGCTTTAGCGGGACTTCCTACAATGAGCAGTTCTTC.